Listed below are T cell receptor beta chains from one sample, sequenced in a study of cytomegalovirus exposure and HLA in healthy donors. Clones were sequenced by immunoSEQ multiplex PCR, and TCRdb holds only the in-frame ones, with some missing. Of roughly 120,000 clones in the sample, more than 65% are singletons; the top ten hold approximately 13%. Sequences were obtained from PBMCs. The source is a woman aged 55-75 years in good health and CMV-seropositive. Each CDR3 is given with its conserved first and last residue. The order of the fields is D gene, V gene, J gene, clone size, CDR3 protein, CDR3 DNA. D genes are given only for firm matches. The size entry is marked missing in some rows and otherwise reads once, few, many or a size class.

D: TRBD1; V: TRBV28; J: TRBJ1-2; size: -; CDR3: CASSWQGAGGYTF; DNA: TGTGCCAGCAGTTGGCAGGGGGCGGGCGGCTACACCTTC
D: -; V: TRBV14; J: TRBJ2-7; size: -; CDR3: CASSHNSGPSYEQYF; DNA: TGTGCCAGCAGCCATAACAGCGGGCCCTCCTACGAGCAGTACTTC
D: TRBD1; V: TRBV6-1; J: TRBJ1-2; size: -; CDR3: CASSEDTGENGYTF; DNA: TGTGCCAGCAGTGAAGATACAGGGGAGAATGGCTACACCTTC
D: TRBD1; V: TRBV9; J: TRBJ1-2; size: -; CDR3: CASSVGTANYGYTF; DNA: TGTGCCAGCAGCGTGGGGACAGCTAACTATGGCTACACCTTC
D: -; V: TRBV2; J: TRBJ2-7; size: few; CDR3: CASRRDSFSSYEQYF; DNA: TGTGCCAGCAGGCGGGACAGCTTTTCTTCCTACGAGCAGTACTTC
D: -; V: TRBV4-2; J: TRBJ1-1; size: once; CDR3: CASTRGMNTEAFF; DNA: TGTGCCAGCACTCGGGGGATGAACACTGAAGCTTTCTTT
D: TRBD1; V: TRBV27; J: TRBJ2-7; size: -; CDR3: CASTSPGQGSYEQYF; DNA: TGTGCCAGCACTTCCCCGGGACAGGGGTCCTACGAGCAGTACTTC
D: -; V: TRBV6-1; J: TRBJ1-5; size: -; CDR3: CASSGWPGNSNQPQHF; DNA: TGTGCCAGCAGTGGGTGGCCAGGGAATAGCAATCAGCCCCAGCATTTT
D: -; V: TRBV6-1; J: TRBJ1-2; size: -; CDR3: CASMKGNGYTF; DNA: TGTGCCAGCATGAAGGGGAATGGCTACACCTTC
D: -; V: TRBV30; J: TRBJ1-4; size: -; CDR3: CAWNRDKHEKLFF; DNA: TGTGCCTGGAACCGGGACAAACATGAAAAACTGTTTTTT
D: -; V: TRBV7-6; J: TRBJ2-3; size: -; CDR3: CASSRRELVPDTQYF; DNA: TGTGCCAGCAGCCGCCGGGAACTAGTACCAGATACGCAGTATTTT
D: -; V: TRBV5-1; J: TRBJ1-6; size: -; CDR3: CASSLGQGSSPLHF; DNA: TGCGCCAGCAGCTTGGGGCAGGGTTCTTCACCCCTCCACTTT
D: TRBD1; V: TRBV12-5; J: TRBJ1-5; size: -; CDR3: CASGLHRGEEQPQHF; DNA: TGTGCTAGTGGTCTTCACAGGGGGGAGGAACAGCCCCAGCATTTT
D: -; V: TRBV11-2; J: TRBJ2-7; size: few; CDR3: CASSFGDTFYEQYF; DNA: TGTGCCAGCAGCTTTGGGGACACATTCTACGAGCAGTACTTC
D: TRBD1; V: TRBV11-2; J: TRBJ1-1; size: once; CDR3: CASSKRQGADTEAFF; DNA: TGTGCCAGCAGCAAACGACAGGGTGCGGACACTGAAGCTTTCTTT
D: TRBD2; V: TRBV4-1; J: TRBJ2-2; size: -; CDR3: CASNQSASGRPGELFF; DNA: TGCGCCAGCAACCAATCCGCTAGCGGGAGACCCGGGGAGCTGTTTTTT
D: -; V: TRBV11-2; J: TRBJ2-2; size: few; CDR3: CASTLGLSSGELFF; DNA: TGTGCCAGCACCTTAGGCTTGAGCTCCGGGGAGCTGTTTTTT
D: TRBD2; V: TRBV11-1; J: TRBJ2-5; size: few; CDR3: CASSPILAGGETQYF; DNA: TGTGCCAGCAGCCCCATCCTAGCGGGGGGTGAGACCCAGTACTTC
D: -; V: TRBV28; J: TRBJ2-6; size: -; CDR3: CASSFVGAGANVLTF; DNA: TGTGCCAGCAGTTTTGTGGGGGCCGGGGCCAACGTCCTGACTTTC
D: TRBD1; V: TRBV9; J: TRBJ2-1; size: -; CDR3: CASSRGGSSYNEQFF; DNA: TGTGCCAGCAGTAGAGGGGGCAGCTCCTACAATGAGCAGTTCTTC
D: -; V: TRBV6-5; J: TRBJ2-7; size: -; CDR3: CASSEERRHEQYF; DNA: TGTGCCAGCAGTGAGGAAAGGAGACACGAGCAGTACTTC
D: TRBD2; V: TRBV18; J: TRBJ2-1; size: -; CDR3: CASSPPGLGNNNEQFF; DNA: TGTGCCAGCTCACCACCGGGACTAGGGAACAACAATGAGCAGTTCTTC
D: TRBD1; V: TRBV2; J: TRBJ1-2; size: -; CDR3: CASSPLPDRGHYGYTF; DNA: TGTGCCAGCAGCCCCCTTCCGGACAGGGGACACTATGGCTACACCTTC
D: -; V: TRBV7-9; J: TRBJ2-5; size: few; CDR3: CASSLADREETQYF; DNA: TGTGCCAGCAGCTTAGCTGACAGAGAAGAGACCCAGTACTTC
D: TRBD1; V: TRBV2; J: TRBJ1-5; size: -; CDR3: CASSDTGGNQPQHF; DNA: TGTGCCAGCAGTGACACAGGGGGTAATCAGCCCCAGCATTTT
D: TRBD2; V: TRBV5-1; J: TRBJ2-1; size: few; CDR3: CASSKTSGGVNNEQFF; DNA: TGCGCCAGCAGCAAAACTAGCGGGGGGGTTAACAATGAGCAGTTCTTC
D: -; V: TRBV19; J: TRBJ2-7; size: -; CDR3: CATRRTNTYEQYF; DNA: TGTGCCACTAGACGGACAAACACCTACGAGCAGTACTTC
D: -; V: TRBV7-2; J: TRBJ2-5; size: few; CDR3: CASSLGQGYETQYF; DNA: TGTGCCAGCAGCTTAGGGCAGGGGTACGAGACCCAGTACTTC
D: -; V: TRBV9; J: TRBJ1-2; size: -; CDR3: CANSPGTEYYGYTF; DNA: TGTGCCAACAGCCCTGGCACGGAGTACTATGGCTACACCTTC
D: TRBD1; V: TRBV5-4; J: TRBJ2-2; size: few; CDR3: CASSLRQGVGELFF; DNA: TGTGCCAGCAGCTTGAGACAGGGCGTCGGGGAGCTGTTTTTT
D: -; V: TRBV5-6; J: TRBJ2-2; size: few; CDR3: CASSPLTGELFF; DNA: TGTGCCAGCAGCCCCCTGACAGGGGAGCTGTTTTTT
D: -; V: TRBV27; J: TRBJ2-7; size: -; CDR3: CASSRVQKTYEQYF; DNA: TGTGCCAGCAGCCGAGTACAGAAAACCTACGAGCAGTACTTC
D: -; V: TRBV4-1; J: TRBJ1-2; size: -; CDR3: CASSQEERANYGYTF; DNA: TGCGCCAGCAGCCAAGAAGAGCGGGCTAACTATGGCTACACCTTC
D: TRBD1; V: TRBV5-4; J: TRBJ1-2; size: -; CDR3: CASSFDRGEGYTF; DNA: TGTGCCAGCAGCTTTGACAGGGGGGAGGGCTACACCTTC
D: TRBD2; V: TRBV7-9; J: TRBJ2-1; size: few; CDR3: CASSFTSGSLNEQFF; DNA: TGTGCCAGCAGCTTTACTAGCGGGAGCCTAAATGAGCAGTTCTTC
D: TRBD1; V: TRBV30; J: TRBJ1-1; size: -; CDR3: CAWSGKGQASTEAFF; DNA: TGTGCCTGGAGTGGAAAGGGACAGGCGAGCACTGAAGCTTTCTTT
D: -; V: TRBV7-3; J: TRBJ1-2; size: -; CDR3: CASSPGAGYGYTF; DNA: TGTGCCAGCAGCCCAGGCGCTGGCTATGGCTACACCTTC
D: -; V: TRBV30; J: TRBJ1-3; size: -; CDR3: CAWSVLYRQGEYSGNTIYF; DNA: TGTGCCTGGAGTGTATTGTATCGCCAAGGGGAATACTCTGGAAACACCATATATTTT
D: TRBD1; V: TRBV2; J: TRBJ1-5; size: -; CDR3: CASSDGQGYQPQHF; DNA: TGTGCCAGCAGTGACGGACAGGGGTATCAGCCCCAGCATTTT
D: TRBD1; V: TRBV7-3; J: TRBJ2-7; size: -; CDR3: CASSRDRGGHEQYF; DNA: TGTGCCAGCAGCCGGGACAGGGGAGGCCACGAGCAGTACTTC
D: -; V: TRBV7-2; J: TRBJ1-2; size: -; CDR3: CASSLLGSYGYTF; DNA: TGTGCCAGCAGCCTCCTAGGAAGCTATGGCTACACCTTC
D: -; V: TRBV20-1; J: TRBJ1-2; size: few; CDR3: CSAKGAGYTF; DNA: TGCAGTGCTAAAGGGGCTGGCTACACCTTC
D: TRBD1; V: TRBV18; J: TRBJ1-2; size: -; CDR3: CASSPGTDGYTF; DNA: TGTGCCAGCTCACCAGGGACAGATGGCTACACCTTC